What follows are 25 T cell receptor beta chains derived from one specimen sequenced in a study of blood T cells in healthy people across ages. A sample-barcoded 5' primer and a J-beta primer mix were used in a second PCR of roughly 7 to 11 cycles. TCRdb re-analysed the 5' RACE reads in MiXCR, keeping a single row per CDR3 protein. This table holds about 1.8 million distinct CDR3 sequences, around 50% found once. Sequences were obtained from blood. All receptors derive from a woman aged 40 to 55 in good health.

The V gene is TRBV7-9, the J gene TRBJ2-5; D gene uncertain. This CDR3 spans 11 amino acids. Looked up from germline, CDR1 is SEHNR and CDR2 is FQNEAQ (reference sequence). V was clipped by 5 bases and J by 8 bases, with 9 bases between them. The DNA of the CDR3 is TGTGCCAGCAGCGGTGCCGTAACCCAGTACTTC. Translating gives CASSGAVTQYF.

The DNA for the CDR3 is TGTGCCAGCAGCCAAGAACCCGGGACTAGCGGGCAAGAGACCCAGTACTTC. It is translated as CASSQEPGTSGQETQYF. V gene TRBV4-2 combines with J gene TRBJ2-5; TRBD2 matches 12 bases. There are 17 residues in the CDR3. CDR1 is LGHNA and CDR2 is YNFKEQ in the germline V gene. Trimming cost V 0 bases and J 2 bases; bases outside gene matches: 4.

V usage is TRBV27 and J usage is TRBJ2-7, with D possibly called TRBD1 or TRBD2 (7 bases each). Trimming took off 0 bases at V and 2 bases at J, with 14 bases between the two ends. The germline V gene has CDR1 MNHEY and CDR2 SMNVEV (reference sequence). The CDR3 covers 16 residues. The CDR3 loop reads CASSLSMSGGAYEQYF. The CDR3 DNA follows: TGTGCCAGCAGTTTATCGATGTCAGGGGGGGCCTACGAGCAGTACTTC.

The J gene is TRBJ2-2, the V gene TRBV6-5; 9 bases fit TRBD2. The CDR3 totals 19 residues. Trimming cost V 0 bases and J 6 bases; bases outside gene matches: 14. CDR1 and CDR2 from the germline V gene are MNHEY and SVGAGI. The CDR3 nucleotides are TGTGCCAGCAGTTACTCGAGTTTCTCCGGGACTAGCAACCCCGGGGAGCTGTTTTTT. Translation gives CASSYSSFSGTSNPGELFF.

This rearrangement joins TRBV7-3 to TRBJ1-6; D remains unclear. CDR1 and CDR2 (germline): SGHTA, FQGTGA. Trimming removed 1 base from V and 9 bases from J, with 7 bases in between. The CDR3 consists of 13 residues. The CDR3 protein is CASSLMTGSPLHF. The CDR3 DNA reads as TGTGCCAGCAGCTTAATGACGGGTTCACCCCTCCACTTT.

The rearrangement joins TRBV27 to TRBJ2-7; the D gene is possibly TRBD2 (6 bases). V lost 7 bases, J lost 0 bases, and 16 bases lay in between. The germline gives CDR1 MNHEY, CDR2 SMNVEV (reference sequence). The CDR3 extends over 15 amino acids. The CDR3 region has the DNA TGTGCCAGCACCCCACTCGCGGGAAGCTCCTACGAGCAGTACTTC. This encodes CASTPLAGSSYEQYF.

This clonotype was seen more than once but under ten times. The rearrangement joins TRBV27 to TRBJ2-5, with 9 bases matching TRBD2. The V gene's germline CDR1 is MNHEY and CDR2 SMNVEV (reference sequence). This CDR3 contains 14 residues. V gave up 5 bases and J gave up 3 bases; unmatched junction bases: 4. For the CDR3, the DNA is TGTGCCAGCAGTGCCAGACTAGCGGAAGAGACCCAGTACTTC. It specifies CASSARLAEETQYF.

This clonotype was detected only a few times. The rearrangement joins TRBV29-1 to TRBJ1-2; 7 bases align to TRBD1. Germline V gives CDR1 SQVTM, CDR2 ANQGSEA. V shed 6 bases and J 7 bases; nucleotides not matched to a gene: 14. The CDR3 spans 14 residues. CDR3: CSVLSRQGSRGYTF. The CDR3 nucleotides are TGCAGCGTCCTCTCCCGACAGGGATCCCGTGGCTACACCTTC.

The J gene is TRBJ1-4, the V gene TRBV9; 7 bases align to TRBD1. This CDR3 has 14 amino acids. The germline V gene encodes CDR1 SGDLS and CDR2 YYNGEE. V lost 2 bases to trimming and J lost 5 bases; unmatched junction nucleotides: 3. The DNA for the CDR3 is TGTGCCAGCAGCGTCGAGGGACAGAATGAAAAACTGTTTTTT. This encodes CASSVEGQNEKLFF.

The rearrangement joins TRBV13 to TRBJ1-2; no clear D. The CDR3 length is 12 residues. Trimming removed 4 bases from V and 8 bases from J, with 11 bases in between. Per germline, CDR1 PRHDT and CDR2 FYEKMQ (reference sequence). For the CDR3, the DNA is TGTGCCAGCAGCTCCTACAGTACGGGCTACACCTTC. Protein sequence: CASSSYSTGYTF. The entire variable domain, with the rest obtained from reference TRBV13 and TRBJ1-2, is as follows: AAGVIQSPRHLIKEKRETATLKCYPIPRHDTVYWYQQGPGQDPQFLISFYEKMQSDKGSIPDRFSAQQFSDYHSELNMSSLELGDSALYFCASSSYSTGYTFGSGTRLTVV.

Only a few counts were recorded for this clonotype. V is TRBV7-2 and J is TRBJ2-5, with unresolved D. The closer fit of TRBJ2-7 to the DNA end suggests the J call may be wrong. Germline CDR1 SGHTA, CDR2 FQGNSA. CDR3 length: 15 residues. This CDR3 is CASSLISTKGGEQYF. CDR3 coding DNA: TGTGCCAGCAGCTTGATCTCTACCAAGGGTGGCGAGCAGTACTTC.

This clonotype has only a few counts. The chain uses TRBV7-8 and TRBJ2-7; no reliable D call. V lost 1 base, J lost 2 bases, and 9 bases lay in between. Germline CDR1 reads SGHVS; CDR2 reads FQNEAQ. The CDR3 spans 14 residues. CDR3 nucleotides: TGTGCCAGCAGCTTAGGTCCGGCTCCCTACGAGCAGTACTTC. Its protein is CASSLGPAPYEQYF.

The chain couples TRBV27 to TRBJ1-2; 8 bases are shared with TRBD1. Germline V gene lookup returns CDR1 MNHEY and CDR2 SMNVEV (reference sequence). CDR3 size: 16 residues. After removal of 2 bases from V and 7 bases from J, the junction contained 12 bases not matched to a gene. The chain's CDR3 is CASSLRGQTGVLGYTF. The CDR3 DNA reads as TGTGCCAGCAGTTTAAGGGGCCAGACAGGGGTCCTTGGCTACACCTTC.

The rearrangement joins TRBV6-2 or TRBV6-3 to TRBJ2-7; D possibly corresponds to TRBD2 (7 bases). The length of the CDR3 is 14 residues. Trimming shortened V by 5 bases and J by 5 bases, and 16 bases separated the two germline ends. Germline V CDR1 and CDR2: MNHEY, SVGEGT. The CDR3 bases are TGTGCCAGCAGTACGGGGGGCGGCTTCGACGAGCAGTACTTC. Protein product: CASSTGGGFDEQYF.

Comments on this clonotype: An end of the junction differs from the germline gene, which may be a read error. The gene calls are TRBV6-6 and TRBJ2-5; a weak D match, TRBD1 (5 bases). The CDR3 contains 14 residues. Looked up from germline, CDR1 is MNHNY and CDR2 is SVGAGI (reference sequence). The CDR3 DNA reads TGTGCCAGCAGTCCCATAACAGGCCAAGGGACCCAGTACTTC. Translated: CASSPITGQGTQYF.

The chain employs TRBV7-9 and TRBJ1-2; 10 bases agree with TRBD1. This CDR3 is 16 amino acids long. Germline assignment: CDR1 SEHNR and CDR2 FQNEAQ (reference sequence). The V segment lost 8 bases and the J segment 6 bases; nucleotides outside the gene matches: 15. CDR3 nucleotides: TGTGCCAGCCGCCTCATCGGACAGGGGGAGTTGGATGGCTACACCTTC. Translating gives CASRLIGQGELDGYTF.

This sequence joins TRBV7-2 and TRBJ2-5, with 7 positions matching TRBD2. V shed 1 base, J shed 2 bases, and the junction held 7 bases outside the gene matches. CDR3 length: 16 amino acids. The V gene's germline CDR1 is SGHTA and CDR2 FQGNSA. The CDR3 bases are TGTGCCAGCAGCTTAGGACTGCGGGGGTTGCAAGAGACCCAGTACTTC. This sequence encodes CASSLGLRGLQETQYF.

The rearrangement links TRBV12-3 or TRBV12-4 to TRBJ2-3; maybe TRBD2 (5 bases). The CDR3 contains 14 residues. Trimming pared 7 bases from V and 2 bases from J, leaving 13 bases between. Written as DNA, the CDR3 is TGTGCCAGCACCTTTGAGGGCCTCACAGATACGCAGTATTTT. It encodes CASTFEGLTDTQYF.

V and J are TRBV18 and TRBJ2-7, with no clear D. With 8 bases removed from V and 7 bases from J, the gap between germline ends came to 12 bases. The V gene's germline CDR1 is KGHSH and CDR2 LQKENI. The CDR3 runs 11 residues. The CDR3 coding sequence is TGTGCCAGCGAGGAGAGGAATGAGCAGTACTTC. Amino acid sequence: CASEERNEQYF.

This sequence joins TRBV5-1 and TRBJ2-3; D perhaps matches TRBD2 (6 bases). Germline V gene sequence: CDR1 SGHRS, CDR2 YFSETQ. Trimming pared 2 bases from V and 0 bases from J, leaving 16 bases between. The CDR3 spans 17 residues. CDR3 in DNA: TGCGCCAGCAGCTTCCTCCCCGGAGGGGCGAGCACAGATACGCAGTATTTT. It encodes CASSFLPGGASTDTQYF.

The chain carries TRBV20-1 and TRBJ2-5; 14 positions match TRBD2. This CDR3 is 14 amino acids long. Trimming took 6 bases from V and 7 from J; bases not matched to a gene: 7. Germline V gene data show CDR1 as DFQATT and CDR2 as SNEGSKA (reference sequence). DNA of the CDR3: TGCAGTGCGCCGACTAGCGGGGGGGCCGTGACCCAGTACTTC. It specifies CSAPTSGGAVTQYF.

This clonotype came up a few times. The chain recombines TRBV7-2 with TRBJ2-3; the match to TRBD2 covers 10 bases. Germline V gene lookup returns CDR1 SGHTA and CDR2 FQGNSA. V shed 5 bases and J 2 bases; nucleotides not matched to a gene: 7. This CDR3 has 16 residues. CDR3 DNA sequence: TGTGCCAGCAGCATCGGGACTAGCGCGTTCACAGATACGCAGTATTTT. Its protein product is CASSIGTSAFTDTQYF.

The chain combines TRBV7-2 with TRBJ2-5, with 7 bases lining up with TRBD2. This CDR3 is 13 amino acids long. The V and J ends lost 3 bases and 9 bases, in that order; junction bases with no gene match: 7. The germline V gene has CDR1 SGHTA and CDR2 FQGNSA. The CDR3 DNA reads as TGTGCCAGCAGCTTGATGGGTCGGGAGGCCCAGTACTTC. Protein: CASSLMGREAQYF. The variable domain in full, completed from reference TRBV7-2 and TRBJ2-5, reads GAGVSQSPSNKVTEKGKDVELRCDPISGHTALYWYRQSLGQGLEFLIYFQGNSAPDKSGLPSDRFSAERTGGSVSTLTIQRTQQEDSAVYLCASSLMGREAQYFGPGTRLLVL.

The J gene is TRBJ1-2, the V gene TRBV7-8; the D is unclear. Trimming shortened V by 5 bases and J by 3 bases, and 10 bases separated the two germline ends. This CDR3 is 13 amino acids long. Per germline, CDR1 SGHVS and CDR2 FQNEAQ. CDR3 sequence reads: CASSRAYDYGYTF. CDR3 DNA sequence: TGTGCCAGCAGCCGGGCTTACGACTATGGCTACACCTTC.

This rearrangement joins TRBV20-1 to TRBJ1-2; 7 positions match TRBD1. The J segment lost 4 bases and the V segment lost 0 bases, leaving 8 bases of the junction unmatched. CDR3 length: 15 residues. The germline CDR1 and CDR2 sequences are DFQATT and SNEGSKA (reference sequence). CDR3 region: CSARDLSGGPYGYTF. The CDR3 nucleotides are TGCAGTGCTAGAGATTTGTCAGGGGGGCCCTATGGCTACACCTTC.